The TCR beta chain described here comes from a study of T-cell reconstitution after alpha-beta-depleted transplantation in children. General study results and limits: A year post-transplant, T-cell counts and diversity derived mostly from newly produced T cells. Two months or so post-transplant, alpha-beta T cells reportedly derived from several hundred expanded graft clones. There were some patients whose high TCRbeta diversity at day 60 came from surviving recipient T cells and thymic progenitors.

The CDR3 is made up of 16 amino acids. Per germline, CDR1 SEHNR and CDR2 FQNEAQ (reference sequence). V shed 2 bases and J shed 0 bases, with 12 bases lying between them. As it was prepared, the TCRbeta library received unique molecular identifiers. TCRdb called the PCR reads again in MiXCR, with one record for every CDR3 protein. There are 400,000 to 550,000 distinct CDR3 sequences in the sample; over 9.5% occur only once, and just over 2% lies in the top ten. The table lists this clonotype with many counts. Its target is unknown. This clonotype was sampled from a child aged 2 to 10 with inherited bone marrow failure, due to receive a stem cell transplant. The sequences come from PBMCs, collected before TCRalphabeta/CD19-depleted stem cell transplant. The chain links TRBV7-9 to TRBJ2-3, with D maybe TRBD1 (6 bases). DNA for the CDR3: TGTGCCAGCAGCTTACACCAGGGGCCGAGCACAGATACGCAGTATTTT. As protein: CASSLHQGPSTDTQYF. The variable domain in full, with the rest retrieved from reference TRBV7-9 and TRBJ2-3, is DTGVSQNPRHKITKRGQNVTFRCDPISEHNRLYWYRQTLGQGPEFLTYFQNEAQLEKSRLLSDRFSAERPKGSFSTLEIQRTEQGDSAMYLCASSLHQGPSTDTQYFGPGTRLTVL.